This T cell receptor beta chain stems from a study of cytomegalovirus exposure and HLA in healthy donors. It was healthy bone marrow donors who served as donors. The study sampled nominally healthy donors, though unrecorded immune exposures were likely. V gave up 6 bases and J gave up 5 bases; unmatched junction bases: 6. The CDR3 is 15 residues long. Germline V gene lookup returns CDR1 MNHEY and CDR2 SVGAGI. The PCR used 60 Vbeta and 13 Jbeta primers. The protocol was immunoSEQ multiplex PCR, while the TCRdb copy is restricted to in-frame clones and leaves out a portion. The sample contains fewer than 120,000 clones, approximately 86% of which appear only once.

V and J are TRBV6-5 and TRBJ1-5; 11 nucleotides align to TRBD1. The sequencing input was PBMCs. This receptor was obtained from a man aged 40-49 years in good health and CMV-seronegative. The CDR3 loop reads CASSEGQGVDQPQHF. The CDR3 DNA reads TGTGCCAGCAGCGAGGGACAGGGGGTCGATCAGCCCCAGCATTTT.